The T cell receptor beta chain described here comes from a study of beta chain features in type 1 diabetes (dated by TCRdb to between 2017 and 2018). In terms of the full investigation: Mean age, gender distribution, total cell number and subset yield did not differ between patients and healthy donors. A total of about 100 million sorted cells were examined across all samples, and RNA yield correlated strongly with the number of cells per subset. Regulatory and stem cell-like memory subsets were isolated from only 8 patients and roughly 8 healthy donors, whereas naive and central memory subsets came from all 30 or so donors. In the study, recently diagnosed type 1 diabetes patients and matched healthy donors were compared on the TCRB repertoires of their sorted circulating CD4+ T cell subsets.

V was cut back by 4 bases and J by 0 bases, leaving a gap of 9 bases between them. The CDR3 runs 14 residues from the cysteine to the phenylalanine. The entry retains the CDR3 DNA only, 42 bases that are in frame from base 1. The germline V gene provides CDR1 SGHRS and CDR2 YFSETQ. As for this clone: The specificity of this receptor is unknown. No qualities accompany the bases; no much larger clone lies one base away.

Findings and caveats that apply to the study as a whole: Shorter templates might be favored by PCR, yet because patient and control samples were amplified and corrected together, any such skew would affect both groups equally. Because small numbers of individuals were included in the HLA sub-analyses, any influence of HLA type on TCRB rearrangement was left unresolved. Because cDNA was sequenced instead of genomic DNA, highly expressing activated cells could be over-represented, though the groups showed no difference in activation or CD3 levels. The naive, central memory and regulatory TCRB repertoires appeared to resemble one another more closely among patients than among healthy donors. In all four CD4+ subsets, TCRB CDR3 length was moderately but significantly shorter in type 1 diabetes patients. Fewer insertions and more nucleotide deletions at VDJ recombination sites were observed in patients with type 1 diabetes, implying thymic rearrangement abnormalities.

Each donor gave one peripheral blood draw, averaging approximately 0.12 L, which was collected into heparinised tubes. A BD FACSAria II and a panel including CD45RO, CCR7, CD25, CD127, CD95 and CD27 were used to sort naive, central memory, regulatory and stem cell-like memory CD4+ T cells. Purity was above 95% for every sorted population. PBMCs were separated immediately by Lymphoprep density gradient centrifugation and were stained directly, without being cultured. Samples were stained and sorted in pairs, with one healthy donor and one patient per experiment, so that batch effects were minimized. All of the isolated RNA was reverse transcribed with the High Capacity cDNA Reverse Transcription Kit, so expressed TCRB transcripts were sequenced. Naive, central memory and regulatory T cell samples underwent deep immunoSEQ sequencing, averaging about 3.57 million total reads per sample. Sorted cells were lysed in RLT buffer, and RNA was extracted using DNase-treated RNeasy Micro or Mini kits according to cell number. Each cell subset was processed separately to prevent cross-contamination, with patient and healthy donor samples processed together. TCRB sequences were amplified from cDNA with the immunoSEQ multiplex PCR, producing 87-bp fragments spanning the CDR3 region. Sequencing of the amplicons was performed on the Illumina HiSeq platform. From the authors' description of their analysis: Synthetic template baselines were used to correct PCR bias computationally, reads within Hamming distance 2 were collapsed, and singletons that could not be merged were discarded. Reads were aligned to IMGT to assign V, D and J genes, CDR3 length, and insertions or deletions at six rearrangement sites. Within each subset, clonotype counts were normalized to sorted cell number, after which true diversity and Gini coefficients were computed with the tcR R package. Repertoire sharing was quantified using the overlap coefficient calculated on TCRB nucleotide sequences. In its TCRdb copy, this immuneACCESS table keeps in-frame sequences only and misses some clones. Where compared with another copy, unresolved V genes explain less than half of these, and the others have no known cause. V and J calls and clone size are copied from that table; D and trimming were computed from the DNA. Within this sample are around 120,000 clones, with 15% to 20% of them counted one time only. Of the sample, 2.6% is held by the ten largest clones.

This receptor chain uses TRBV5-1 and TRBJ2-3, with no D gene named confidently. The sequence derives from a man younger than 35 with type 1 diabetes. The sample consisted of central memory CD4+ T cells from blood. Read as DNA, the sequence is TGCGCCAGCAGCAAGCAGGCTAGCACAGATACGCAGTATTTT. The resulting protein is CASSKQASTDTQYF.